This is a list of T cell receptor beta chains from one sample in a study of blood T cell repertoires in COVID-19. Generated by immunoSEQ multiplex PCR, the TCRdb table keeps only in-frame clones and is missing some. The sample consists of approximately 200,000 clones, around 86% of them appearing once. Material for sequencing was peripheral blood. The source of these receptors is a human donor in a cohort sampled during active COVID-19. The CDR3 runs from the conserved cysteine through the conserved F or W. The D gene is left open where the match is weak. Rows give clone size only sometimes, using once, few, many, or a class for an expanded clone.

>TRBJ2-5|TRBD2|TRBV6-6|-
CASSSPGGTGGETQYF
TGTGCCAGCAGTTCCCCCGGCGGGACGGGAGGAGAGACCCAGTACTTC
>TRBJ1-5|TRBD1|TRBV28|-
CASSPGGASNQPQHF
TGTGCCAGCAGTCCAGGGGGCGCGAGCAATCAGCCCCAGCATTTT
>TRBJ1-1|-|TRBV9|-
CASSVRPGNTEAFF
TGTGCCAGCAGCGTACGGCCGGGGAACACTGAAGCTTTCTTT
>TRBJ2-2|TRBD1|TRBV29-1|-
CSAWTGSNTGELFF
TGCAGCGCTTGGACAGGGAGCAACACCGGGGAGCTGTTTTTT
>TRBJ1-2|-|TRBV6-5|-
CASSYEGRSYGYTF
TGTGCCAGCAGTTACGAGGGCAGGAGCTATGGCTACACCTTC
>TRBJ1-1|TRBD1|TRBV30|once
CAWGFFTGGSTEAFF
TGTGCCTGGGGCTTCTTTACAGGGGGAAGCACTGAAGCTTTCTTT
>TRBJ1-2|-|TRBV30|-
CAWSFSGGGYGYTF
TGTGCCTGGAGTTTCTCTGGGGGCGGCTATGGCTACACCTTC
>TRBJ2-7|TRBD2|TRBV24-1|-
CATSDNRGGGSYEQYF
TGTGCCACCAGTGACAATCGGGGGGGCGGCTCCTACGAGCAGTACTTC
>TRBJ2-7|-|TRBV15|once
CATSRDRGVREQYF
TGTGCCACCAGCAGAGATCGGGGAGTAAGAGAGCAGTACTTC
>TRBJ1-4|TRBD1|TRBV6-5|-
CASSGTGAGNEKLFF
TGTGCCAGCTCCGGGACAGGGGCCGGAAATGAAAAACTGTTTTTT
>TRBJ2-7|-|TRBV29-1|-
CSVLSSYEQYF
TGCAGCGTCCTCAGCTCCTACGAGCAGTACTTC
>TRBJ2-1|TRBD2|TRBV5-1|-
CASSLGTSGRMDEQFF
TGCGCCAGCAGCTTGGGGACTAGCGGGAGGATGGATGAGCAGTTCTTC
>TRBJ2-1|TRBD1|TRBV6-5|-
CASSYSGGGYNEQFF
TGTGCCAGCAGTTACTCAGGGGGCGGGTACAATGAGCAGTTCTTC
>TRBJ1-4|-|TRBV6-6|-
CASSRGQFATNEKLFF
TGTGCCAGCAGTAGAGGACAGTTTGCAACTAATGAAAAACTGTTTTTT
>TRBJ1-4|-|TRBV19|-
CASSMGGPSLEKLFF
TGTGCCAGTAGTATGGGGGGGCCCTCCCTTGAAAAACTGTTTTTT
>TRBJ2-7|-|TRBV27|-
CASSPRGAYEQYF
TGTGCCAGCAGTCCTCGAGGCGCCTACGAGCAGTACTTC
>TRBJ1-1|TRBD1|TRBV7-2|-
CASSTTGSNTEAFF
TGTGCCAGCAGCACGACAGGGTCGAACACTGAAGCTTTCTTT
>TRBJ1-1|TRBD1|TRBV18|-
CASSLIGQVMNTEAFF
TGTGCCAGCTCTCTAATCGGACAGGTGATGAACACTGAAGCTTTCTTT
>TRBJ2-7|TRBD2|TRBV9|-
CASSLIRVAGGYEQYF
TGTGCCAGCAGCTTAATAAGGGTAGCGGGAGGGTACGAGCAGTACTTC
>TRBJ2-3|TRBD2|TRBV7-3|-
CASSLTGLAGDTDTQYF
TGTGCCAGCAGCTTAACTGGCCTAGCGGGGGACACAGATACGCAGTATTTT
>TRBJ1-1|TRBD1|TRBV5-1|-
CASSLQGAGNTEAFF
TGCGCCAGCAGCTTGCAGGGGGCGGGGAACACTGAAGCTTTCTTT
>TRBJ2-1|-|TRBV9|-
CASREGEGGPYNEQFF
TGTGCCAGCCGCGAGGGGGAGGGGGGCCCCTACAATGAGCAGTTCTTC
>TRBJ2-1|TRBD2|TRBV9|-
CASRDLGLADNEQFF
TGTGCCAGCAGGGATCTCGGACTAGCCGACAATGAGCAGTTCTTC
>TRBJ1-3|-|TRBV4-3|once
CASSQDSPTGYSGNTIYF
TGCGCCAGCAGCCAAGATTCTCCGACAGGCTACTCTGGAAACACCATATATTTT
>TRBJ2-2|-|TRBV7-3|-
CASSPSRRLNTGELFF
TGTGCCAGCAGCCCTTCGAGGAGACTTAACACCGGGGAGCTGTTTTTT
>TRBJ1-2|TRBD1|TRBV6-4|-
CASRAGTGYGYTF
TGTGCCAGCAGAGCCGGGACAGGGTATGGCTACACCTTC